Below are 8 T cell receptor beta chains sequenced from a single sample in a study of CD8 T cells in Susac syndrome. With random hexamers, roughly 0.45 to 1 ug RNA was reverse transcribed. Using its own MiXCR run on the immunoSEQ multiplex PCR reads, TCRdb lists one record per CDR3 protein. The sample consists of 150,000 to 200,000 distinct CDR3 sequences, approximately 94% of them appearing once. Sequenced material: CD4+ T cells from PBMCs. The receptors shown here come from a human donor with multiple sclerosis.

The rearrangement uses TRBV29-1 and TRBJ1-1; D is ambiguous. The V and J ends lost 8 bases and 7 bases respectively, with 20 bases between them. Germline V gene data show CDR1 as SQVTM and CDR2 as ANQGSEA. This CDR3 is built from 13 residues. This CDR3 reads CSLLTPFTGEAFF. The DNA for the CDR3 is TGCAGCCTCCTAACCCCTTTTACGGGTGAAGCTTTCTTT.

The chain carries TRBV23-1 and TRBJ1-2; the match to TRBD1 covers 8 bases. TRBV23-1 has ORF status, its function being uncertain. This CDR3 region has 18 residues. With 2 bases clipped from V and 6 bases from J, the junction kept 17 bases outside the gene matches. The DNA for the CDR3 is TGCGCCAGCAGTCAACAAGTACGCAGGGGGCGCGAAGGCCATGGCTACACCTTC. Translating gives CASSQQVRRGREGHGYTF.

The genes are TRBV30 and TRBJ1-2; the D is unclear. This CDR3 is 13 amino acids long. Deletions cut 1 base from V and 8 bases from J, with 14 bases between. Germline V gene lookup returns CDR1 GTSNPN and CDR2 SVGIG (reference sequence). Here the CDR3 DNA reads TGTGCCTGGAGTGGACCGCCTTCCTCAGGCTACACCTTC. The encoded protein is CAWSGPPSSGYTF.

This clonotype has only one observation. V gene TRBV15 combines with J gene TRBJ2-7; 8 bases are a match to TRBD1. The CDR3 covers 14 residues. Germline loops: CDR1 LNHNV, CDR2 YYDKDF (reference sequence). The V gene end was trimmed by 4 bases and the J gene end by 4 bases; junction bases not matched to a gene: 6. CDR3 residues: CATSIPGQVYEQYF. The CDR3 DNA reads TGTGCCACCAGCATACCGGGACAGGTGTACGAGCAGTACTTC.

This CDR3 is CSARAGGWGLNTEAFF. The DNA for the CDR3 is TGCAGTGCCAGGGCTGGAGGGTGGGGACTGAACACTGAAGCTTTCTTT. The rearrangement joins TRBV20-1 to TRBJ1-1, with D possibly being TRBD1 (5 bases). Looked up from germline, CDR1 is DFQATT and CDR2 is SNEGSKA (reference sequence). V gave up 6 bases and J gave up 0 bases, with 20 bases separating them. This CDR3 contains 16 residues.

This clonotype was seen a single time. The chain links TRBV15 to TRBJ2-7; D not certain. V lost 5 bases and J lost 2, with 10 bases in between. The V gene's germline CDR1 is LNHNV and CDR2 YYDKDF (reference sequence). The CDR3 covers 13 residues. CDR3 in amino acids: CATSLLGPYEQYF. The CDR3, as DNA: TGTGCCACCAGCCTGCTCGGACCCTACGAGCAGTACTTC.

This clonotype has only one observation. The chain is built from TRBV7-6 and TRBJ1-4; 10 nucleotides agree with TRBD1. The germline V gene encodes CDR1 SGHVS and CDR2 FNYEAQ. This CDR3 has 15 residues. Trimming removed 2 bases from V and 6 bases from J; junction bases left unmatched: 3. CDR3 in amino acids: CASSLLTGGDEKLFF. CDR3 nucleotides: TGTGCCAGCAGCTTACTGACAGGGGGCGATGAAAAACTGTTTTTT.

CDR3 sequence reads: CASSRGVSYNEQFF. CDR3 bases: TGTGCCAGCAGTCGGGGGGTTTCCTACAATGAGCAGTTCTTC. The gene calls are TRBV6-2 or TRBV6-3 and TRBJ2-1, with 7 bases that match TRBD2. The CDR3 consists of 14 residues. J lost 1 base, V lost 5 bases, and 2 bases had no gene match. Germline loops: CDR1 MNHEY, CDR2 SVGEGT.